Reported below is one T cell receptor (beta chain). The authors reverse transcribed all of the isolated RNA, so sequencing captured expressed TCRB transcripts. Profiled with immunoSEQ multiplex PCR; TCRdb holds only in-frame clones, not every one. The sample carries 330,000 or so clones, around 15% recorded once. This record comes from a study of beta chain features in type 1 diabetes. Germline lookup yields CDR1 SGHRS and CDR2 YFSETQ. The CDR3 extends over 14 amino acids. V shed 1 base and J shed 0 bases, with 6 bases lying between them. The TCR was taken from a man aged 25-45 years in good health. This chain uses TRBV5-1 with TRBJ2-3, with no clear D. Sequenced: central memory CD4+ T cells from blood. CDR3 region: CASSLMASTDTQYF. The CDR3 nucleotides read TGCGCCAGCAGCTTGATGGCTAGCACAGATACGCAGTATTTT.